These 31 T cell receptor beta chains share one sample of origin, sequenced in a study of regulatory T cells in long-lasting Graves disease. Combining iRepertoire HTBI primers with Arm-PCR of CDR3 regions, the authors built TCR beta libraries. TCRdb reanalysed the multiplex PCR reads using MiXCR and keeps one entry per CDR3 protein. Among around 340,000 distinct CDR3 sequences listed, roughly a fifth were seen once. The time point: persistent/refractory GD, antithyroid drugs over 5 years with positive TRAb. Researchers made the TCR library from RNA that was extracted from PBMCs. The material sequenced was peripheral blood mononuclear cells (PBMCs), taken when the disease was refractory, from a patient treated with antithyroid drugs. The receptor source for this set is a female donor with Graves disease.

This clonotype was counted at least ten times. The chain joins TRBV30 to TRBJ2-7; D is uncertain. Trimming shortened V by 3 bases and J by 6 bases, and 18 bases separated the two germline ends. Germline V gene sequence: CDR1 GTSNPN, CDR2 SVGIG (reference sequence). This CDR3 is built from 14 residues. As DNA, the CDR3 is TGTGCCTGGAGACCGTATAGCCAGCCGGGCGAGCAGTACTTC. As protein: CAWRPYSQPGEQYF. Together with reference TRBV30 and TRBJ2-7, the CDR3 gives the full variable domain: SQTIHQWPATLVQPVGSPLSLECTVEGTSNPNLYWYRQAAGRGLQLLFYSVGIGQISSEVPQNLSASRPQDRQFILSSKKLLLSDSGFYLCAWRPYSQPGEQYFGPGTRLTVT.

V usage is TRBV24-1 and J usage is TRBJ2-6; TRBD1 matches at 11 bases. The CDR3 consists of 18 residues. Germline loops: CDR1 KGHDR, CDR2 SFDVKD. J was trimmed by 2 bases and V by 3 bases; bases with no gene match: 5. In DNA, the CDR3 is TGTGCCACCAGTGATACCCGGGGACAGGGGGCTGGGGCCAACGTCCTGACTTTC. Its protein product is CATSDTRGQGAGANVLTF.

This clonotype was seen many times. This rearrangement joins TRBV12-3 or TRBV12-4 to TRBJ1-2; D possibly corresponds to TRBD1 (5 bases). This CDR3 contains 15 residues. V was clipped by 5 bases and J by 7 bases, with 20 bases between them. This chain's CDR3 is CASSLGIGGLSGYTF. The DNA for the CDR3 is TGTGCCAGCAGTCTCGGCATTGGGGGTTTAAGTGGCTACACCTTC.

This clonotype was seen a single time. V usage is TRBV28 and J usage is TRBJ2-7; D assignment may be TRBD1 or TRBD2 (5 bases each). V was clipped by 5 bases and J by 2 bases, with 10 bases between them. CDR1 and CDR2 (germline): MDHEN, SYDVKM. The CDR3 sequence is 13 residues long. CDR3 nucleotides: TGTGCCAGCAGTCCGGGACGGCCCTACGAGCAGTACTTC. It encodes CASSPGRPYEQYF.

The gene calls are TRBV9 and TRBJ2-2; the D gene is possibly TRBD1 (6 bases). The CDR3 length is 15 residues. Germline values: CDR1 SGDLS, CDR2 YYNGEE. V lost 0 bases and J 7 bases, leaving 13 bases between the germline ends. The CDR3 bases are TGTGCCAGCAGCGTAGCCTTGGACAGTTACGGGGAGCTGTTTTTT. This encodes CASSVALDSYGELFF.

This clonotype was detected ten times or more. The rearrangement uses TRBV29-1 and TRBJ2-7; D possibly corresponds to TRBD2 (6 bases). CDR3 size: 13 residues. Germline assignment: CDR1 SQVTM and CDR2 ANQGSEA. V shed 4 bases and J shed 0 bases, with 10 bases lying between them. CDR3 sequence: CSVVGGNSYEQYF. The CDR3 DNA reads TGCAGCGTTGTGGGGGGAAACTCCTACGAGCAGTACTTC.

The rearrangement uses TRBV28 and TRBJ2-2; 9 bases agree with TRBD2. With V trimmed by 5 bases and J by 4 bases, 20 bases remained unmatched. In germline, CDR1 is MDHEN, CDR2 SYDVKM. The CDR3 runs to 20 residues. For the CDR3, the DNA is TGTGCCAGCAGTAAAACTATTGGTAGTAGCGGGAGTCTTGGCACCGGGGAGCTGTTTTTT. Protein: CASSKTIGSSGSLGTGELFF. The variable domain in full, completed from reference TRBV28 and TRBJ2-2, reads DVKVTQSSRYLVKRTGEKVFLECVQDMDHENMFWYRQDPGLGLRLIYFSYDVKMKEKGDIPEGYSVSREKKERFSLILESASTNQTSMYLCASSKTIGSSGSLGTGELFFGEGSRLTVL.

This clonotype was counted a single time. The gene calls are TRBV20-1 and TRBJ1-2; D not certain. The CDR3 length is 12 residues. The V end lost 0 bases, the J end lost 5 bases, and 7 bases lay between the germline ends. Germline CDR1 is DFQATT and CDR2 is SNEGSKA (reference sequence). The CDR3 spells CSARDRQYGYTF. The CDR3 DNA reads TGCAGTGCTAGAGACAGGCAATATGGCTACACCTTC.

This clonotype came up many times. The chain employs TRBV4-2 and TRBJ1-1; D remains ambiguous. V shed 0 bases and J shed 7 bases, with 15 bases lying between them. Germline V gives CDR1 LGHNA, CDR2 YNFKEQ. The CDR3 has 15 amino acids. CDR3 nucleotides: TGTGCCAGCAGCCAAGATCTCTCGATACCGGGTGAAGCTTTCTTT. Encoded protein: CASSQDLSIPGEAFF.

The chain links TRBV5-1 to TRBJ2-5, with D perhaps matching TRBD1 (5 bases). Germline CDR1 is SGHRS and CDR2 is YFSETQ. V was cut by 4 bases and J by 5 bases, with 15 bases left in between. The length of the CDR3 is 14 residues. CDR3 sequence (DNA): TGCGCCAGCAGCATGACTTCCAGGGCTGAGACCCAGTACTTC. This translates into CASSMTSRAETQYF. The full variable domain, its missing parts supplied by reference TRBV5-1 and TRBJ2-5, is KAGVTQTPRYLIKTRGQQVTLSCSPISGHRSVSWYQQTPGQGLQFLFEYFSETQRNKGNFPGRFSGRQFSNSRSEMNVSTLELGDSALYLCASSMTSRAETQYFGPGTRLLVL.

V is TRBV18 and J is TRBJ2-1; D not certain. Deletions cut 3 bases from V and 6 bases from J, with 12 bases between. Germline-derived CDR1 and CDR2 are KGHSH and LQKENI. This CDR3 region has 14 residues. The CDR3 nucleotides read TGTGCCAGCTCACCCCGGGCCGAGGCCAATGAGCAGTTCTTC. The encoded protein is CASSPRAEANEQFF.

The chain joins TRBV27 to TRBJ2-7, with 7 bases lining up with TRBD1. The J segment lost 0 bases and the V segment lost 5 bases, leaving 7 bases of the junction unmatched. The CDR3 loop spans 15 amino acids. The germline V gene encodes CDR1 MNHEY and CDR2 SMNVEV (reference sequence). In nucleotides, the CDR3 is TGTGCCAGCAGTCCCCGGACAGGCGTCTCCTACGAGCAGTACTTC. Amino acids: CASSPRTGVSYEQYF.

This clonotype showed up many times. This chain uses TRBV6-1 with TRBJ1-5; no clear D gene. Trimming left V 6 bases short and J 9 bases short, with 15 bases between. CDR1 MNHNS and CDR2 SASEGT come from the germline V gene. This CDR3 is built from 13 residues. The CDR3 DNA reads TGTGCCAGCAGCCATAACTCTCGGAGGCCCCAGCATTTT. Its protein product is CASSHNSRRPQHF.

This clonotype was counted many times. The chain links TRBV5-1 to TRBJ2-7; 8 bases fit TRBD1. The CDR3 sequence is 14 residues long. V was pared by 0 bases and J by 5 bases, with 4 bases of the junction left unmatched. Germline CDR1 reads SGHRS; CDR2 reads YFSETQ. CDR3 in amino acids: CASSLAGGENEQYF. CDR3 bases: TGCGCCAGCAGCTTGGCAGGGGGCGAAAACGAGCAGTACTTC.

This clonotype was recorded at least ten times. This chain joins TRBV9 and TRBJ1-1; 9 bases agree with TRBD1. This CDR3 contains 14 residues. Trimming removed 4 bases from V and 7 bases from J; junction bases left unmatched: 8. The germline CDR1 and CDR2 sequences are SGDLS and YYNGEE. CDR3 coding DNA: TGTGCCAGCAGCCCACGGACAGGGGCAGATGAAGCTTTCTTT. Translated, it gives CASSPRTGADEAFF. Full variable domain (rest looked up from reference TRBV9 and TRBJ1-1): DSGVTQTPKHLITATGQRVTLRCSPRSGDLSVYWYQQSLDQGLQFLIQYYNGEERAKGNILERFSAQQFPDLHSELNLSSLELGDSALYFCASSPRTGADEAFFGQGTRLTVV.

This clonotype was seen at least ten times. The chain joins TRBV20-1 to TRBJ2-7; a possible D gene is TRBD1 (6 bases). V lost 7 bases to trimming and J lost 6 bases, with 16 bases between them. The CDR3 is 12 residues long. In germline, CDR1 is DFQATT, CDR2 SNEGSKA (reference sequence). The CDR3 nucleotides are TGCAGTGGGGGGCCCCGTTTCCGCGAGCAGTACTTC. This translates into CSGGPRFREQYF.

The CDR3 here is CASSGRGINYGYTF. The CDR3 coding sequence is TGTGCCAGCAGCGGCAGGGGGATTAACTATGGCTACACCTTC. This sequence joins TRBV27 and TRBJ1-2, with TRBD1 matching over 7 bases. The V and J ends lost 6 bases and 1 base, in that order; junction bases with no gene match: 5. CDR1 is MNHEY and CDR2 is SMNVEV in the germline V gene (reference sequence). The CDR3 is 14 residues long.

On this clonotype itself: An end of the junction differs from the germline gene, which may be a read error. This chain links TRBV4-1 with TRBJ1-2; the match to TRBD1 covers 7 bases. The germline gives CDR1 MGHRA, CDR2 YSYEKL. There are 16 residues in the CDR3. The chain's CDR3 is CANSQPNRGAGYGYTF. The CDR3 DNA reads as TGCGCCAACAGCCAACCGAACAGGGGCGCTGGCTATGGCTACACCTTC.

The rearrangement uses TRBV19 and TRBJ2-5; a weak D match, TRBD2 (5 bases). Germline-derived CDR1 and CDR2 are LNHDA and SQIVND (reference sequence). Trimming stripped 4 bases from V and 4 bases from J, with 13 bases between. The CDR3 spans 14 residues. This chain's CDR3 is CASSTPKEGETQYF. The CDR3 DNA sequence: TGTGCCAGTAGTACCCCCAAAGAGGGAGAGACCCAGTACTTC.

This rearrangement joins TRBV28 to TRBJ1-2; TRBD1 agrees at 8 bases. V trimming: 5 bases; J trimming: 4 bases; junction bases outside the gene matches: 6. Germline V gene data show CDR1 as MDHEN and CDR2 as SYDVKM. This CDR3 spans 14 amino acids. CDR3 nucleotide sequence: TGTGCCAGCAGTGCGGACAGGGCTTCCTATGGCTACACCTTC. Its translation: CASSADRASYGYTF.

The J gene is TRBJ2-7, the V gene TRBV4-1; D not certain. Deletions cut 4 bases from V and 2 bases from J, with 9 bases between. The CDR3 spans 13 residues. Germline values: CDR1 MGHRA, CDR2 YSYEKL. CDR3 residues: CASSPIAAYEQYF. CDR3 coding DNA: TGCGCCAGCAGCCCAATAGCCGCCTACGAGCAGTACTTC.

The chain carries TRBV6-2 or TRBV6-3 and TRBJ1-5; D is undetermined. This CDR3 contains 16 residues. Trimming left V 6 bases short and J 0 bases short, with 15 bases between. Looked up from germline, CDR1 is MNHEY and CDR2 is SVGEGT. Here the CDR3 reads CASSHLPGYSNQPQHF. Written as DNA, the CDR3 is TGTGCCAGCAGCCACCTTCCGGGTTATAGCAATCAGCCCCAGCATTTT.

As concerns this clonotype: It may be a read error: a sequence one base away is much more abundant. This chain links TRBV12-3 or TRBV12-4 with TRBJ2-1; 8 bases are shared with TRBD2. The CDR3 is 15 amino acids. The CDR3 is CASRTRLALFNEQSF. In DNA, the CDR3 is TGTGCCAGCAGGACCCGACTAGCGCTATTCAATGAGCAGTCCTTC.

The table lists this clonotype with many counts. The V call is TRBV5-1, the J call TRBJ2-5; D gene uncertain. The germline V and J ends were trimmed by 7 bases and 0 bases, with 4 bases remaining between them. CDR3 size: 11 residues. From germline, CDR1 is SGHRS and CDR2 YFSETQ. The CDR3 sequence is CASANQETQYF. The CDR3 nucleotides read TGCGCCAGCGCAAACCAAGAGACCCAGTACTTC.

This clonotype appeared many times. V and J are TRBV6-1 and TRBJ2-7; D is perhaps TRBD1 (6 bases). The CDR3 covers 12 residues. Germline CDR1 is MNHNS and CDR2 is SASEGT. V dropped 7 bases and J dropped 2 bases, with 9 bases sitting between them. The CDR3 nucleotides read TGTGCCAGCAAACAGGGAGCCTACGAGCAGTACTTC. Translation gives CASKQGAYEQYF.

In this sample, this clonotype turned up many times. The J gene is TRBJ1-5, the V gene TRBV20-1, with D unclear. The germline CDR1 and CDR2 sequences are DFQATT and SNEGSKA (reference sequence). The V end lost 5 bases, the J end lost 7 bases, and 15 bases lay between the germline ends. This CDR3 has 13 amino acids. The CDR3 loop reads CSALGRVGQPQHF. The CDR3 nucleotides read TGCAGTGCTCTAGGACGGGTAGGGCAGCCCCAGCATTTT.

The chain joins TRBV29-1 to TRBJ1-1; D is uncertain. Germline CDR1 reads SQVTM; CDR2 reads ANQGSEA. Trimming left V 6 bases short and J 11 bases short, with 16 bases between. The CDR3 consists of 11 residues. The CDR3 region has the DNA TGCAGCGTCGGGCGGATAGATAGGGCTTTCTTT. It encodes CSVGRIDRAFF.

The V gene is TRBV5-1, the J gene TRBJ2-5; D possibly matches TRBD1 or TRBD2 (5 bases each). The CDR3 is made up of 13 amino acids. Germline CDR1 and CDR2: SGHRS and YFSETQ. With 5 bases removed from V and 1 base from J, the gap between germline ends came to 9 bases. The chain's CDR3 is CASRWGPQETQYF. The CDR3, as DNA: TGCGCCAGCAGGTGGGGACCCCAAGAGACCCAGTACTTC.

This chain uses TRBV10-3 with TRBJ1-2, with D uncertain. Looked up from germline, CDR1 is ENHRY and CDR2 is SYGVKD. This CDR3 region has 13 residues. Trimming removed 3 bases at V and 4 bases at J, with 9 bases between. The CDR3 DNA reads TGTGCCATCAGTGAAACAGACTTCTATGGCTACACCTTC. Its protein product is CAISETDFYGYTF.

Remarks on this clonotype: A much bigger clone sits one base away, suggesting this may be a read error. The V call is TRBV6-5, the J call TRBJ1-6; the D gene is possibly TRBD1 (5 bases). From germline, CDR1 is MNHEY and CDR2 SVGAGI. This CDR3 contains 15 residues. DNA of the CDR3: TGTGCCAGCAGTCACTCAATGGGGCTGAATTCACCCCTCCACTTT. This sequence encodes CASSHSMGLNSPLHF.

This clonotype was seen many times. V gene TRBV18 combines with J gene TRBJ2-5; 7 bases line up with TRBD1. This CDR3 is built from 13 residues. The germline CDR1 and CDR2 sequences are KGHSH and LQKENI. J gave up 5 bases and V 2 bases, and 2 bases lay outside the gene matches. The CDR3: CASSPSQGETQYF. The CDR3, as DNA: TGTGCCAGCTCACCATCACAGGGGGAGACCCAGTACTTC.